These T cell receptor beta chains were read from a single sample in a study of shared clonotypes between healthy human individuals. The assay was immunoSEQ multiplex PCR, and TCRdb's table has in-frame clones only and misses some. The sample carries approximately 2.5 million clones, approximately 93% recorded once. Material: naive CD4+ T cells from PBMCs. The origin of the receptors is a man between 18 and 29 years old in good health. Some clones in this sample may be carry-over from other donors' samples. Both conserved end residues are part of each CDR3. Fields, in order: J gene, D gene, V gene, clone size, CDR3 protein, CDR3 DNA. The D gene is left open where the match is weak. Clone size is not always given. Where it is, it says once, few, many or a class for expanded clones.

TRBJ2-3,TRBD2,TRBV5-8,-,CASSLGLAGVDTQYF,TGTGCCAGCAGCTTGGGACTAGCGGGAGTGGATACGCAGTATTTT
TRBJ2-2,-,TRBV9,once,CASSAGRTGFEYTGELFF,TGTGCCAGCAGCGCCGGAAGAACAGGGTTTGAATACACCGGGGAGCTGTTTTTT
TRBJ2-5,-,TRBV7-2,-,CASSPTRGETQYF,TGTGCCAGCAGCCCAACCCGGGGAGAGACCCAGTACTTC
TRBJ1-2,TRBD1,TRBV2,-,CASPGRTGNYGYTF,TGTGCCAGCCCGGGGCGGACAGGTAACTATGGCTACACCTTC
TRBJ2-7,TRBD1,TRBV7-6,-,CASSLPTGLQYF,TGTGCCAGCAGCTTACCGACAGGGCTGCAGTACTTC
TRBJ2-7,-,TRBV7-2,-,CASSPHRLPSYEQYF,TGTGCCAGCAGCCCCCACCGCTTACCCTCCTACGAGCAGTACTTC
TRBJ2-2,-,TRBV5-1,-,CASSYEVGNTGELFF,TGCGCCAGCAGCTATGAGGTGGGGAACACCGGGGAGCTGTTTTTT
TRBJ1-1,-,TRBV28,-,CASSRASGQVNTEAFF,TGTGCCAGCAGTAGAGCCAGTGGACAAGTGAACACTGAAGCTTTCTTT
TRBJ2-5,-,TRBV5-1,-,CASSPRVRQETQYF,TGCGCCAGCAGCCCCCGTGTGAGACAAGAGACCCAGTACTTC
TRBJ1-5,-,TRBV5-4,-,CASSLGGRTPQHF,TGTGCCAGCAGCTTGGGTGGCCGGACGCCCCAGCATTTT
TRBJ2-1,TRBD2,TRBV27,-,CASSFPGGDTRYNEQFF,TGTGCCAGCAGTTTCCCCGGGGGGGACACCCGATACAATGAGCAGTTCTTC
TRBJ1-1,-,TRBV7-9,-,CASSLAGASGIEAFF,TGTGCCAGCAGCTTAGCAGGGGCATCTGGAATTGAAGCTTTCTTT
TRBJ1-3,-,TRBV28,-,CASLSGGSSGNTIYF,TGTGCCAGCCTCTCCGGGGGGAGCTCTGGAAACACCATATATTTT
TRBJ1-2,-,TRBV5-1,-,CASSLEVVGYGYTF,TGCGCCAGCAGCTTGGAGGTGGTCGGCTATGGCTACACCTTC